This TCR beta chain was documented in a study of identical twins. TCRdb re-called the 5' RACE reads through MiXCR, storing one row per CDR3 protein. The table shows approximately 590,000 distinct CDR3 sequences, with over 8.5% occurring only once. The length of the CDR3 is 15 residues. V trimming: 4 bases; J trimming: 5 bases; junction bases outside the gene matches: 7. Germline CDR1 MNHEY, CDR2 SVGEGT. A few counts support this clonotype. This sample was also put to use in a study of yellow fever vaccine responses in identical twins.

Sequenced input: PBMCs. The V gene is TRBV6-2 or TRBV6-3, the J gene TRBJ2-5; 10 nucleotides line up with TRBD1. The sequence derives from a woman between 18 and 30 years old in good health. CDR3 nucleotides: TGTGCCAGCAGTTCGGGGACAGGGGATACGGAGACCCAGTACTTC. Its protein product is CASSSGTGDTETQYF.